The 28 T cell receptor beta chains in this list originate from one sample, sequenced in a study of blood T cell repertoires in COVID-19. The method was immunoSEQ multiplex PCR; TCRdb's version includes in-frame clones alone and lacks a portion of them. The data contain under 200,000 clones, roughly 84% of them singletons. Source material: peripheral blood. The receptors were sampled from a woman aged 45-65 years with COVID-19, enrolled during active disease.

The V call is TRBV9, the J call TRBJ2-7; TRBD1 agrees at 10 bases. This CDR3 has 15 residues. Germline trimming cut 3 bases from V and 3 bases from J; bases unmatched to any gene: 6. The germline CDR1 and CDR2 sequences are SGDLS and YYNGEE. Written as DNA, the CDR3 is TGTGCCAGCAGCGGCGGGACAGGGGCTTTCTACGAGCAGTACTTC. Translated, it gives CASSGGTGAFYEQYF. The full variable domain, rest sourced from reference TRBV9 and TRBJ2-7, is DSGVTQTPKHLITATGQRVTLRCSPRSGDLSVYWYQQSLDQGLQFLIQYYNGEERAKGNILERFSAQQFPDLHSELNLSSLELGDSALYFCASSGGTGAFYEQYFGPGTRLTVT.

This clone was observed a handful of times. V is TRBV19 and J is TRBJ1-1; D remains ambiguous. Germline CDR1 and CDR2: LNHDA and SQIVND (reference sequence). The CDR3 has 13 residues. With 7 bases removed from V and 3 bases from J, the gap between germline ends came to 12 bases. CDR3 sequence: CASTQWHDTEAFF. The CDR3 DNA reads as TGTGCCAGTACGCAGTGGCACGACACTGAAGCTTTCTTT.

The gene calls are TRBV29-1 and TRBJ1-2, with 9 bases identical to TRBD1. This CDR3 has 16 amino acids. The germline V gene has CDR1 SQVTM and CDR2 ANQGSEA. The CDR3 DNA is TGCAGTAATGCCGCAGGACAGGGGAGGCCCAACTATGGCTACACCTTC. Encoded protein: CSNAAGQGRPNYGYTF.

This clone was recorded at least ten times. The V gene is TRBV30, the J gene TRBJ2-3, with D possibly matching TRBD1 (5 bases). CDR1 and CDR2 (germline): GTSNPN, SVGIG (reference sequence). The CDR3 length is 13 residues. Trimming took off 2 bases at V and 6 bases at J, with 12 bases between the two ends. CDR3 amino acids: CAWSKGARDTQYF. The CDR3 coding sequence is TGTGCCTGGAGTAAAGGGGCCAGGGATACGCAGTATTTT. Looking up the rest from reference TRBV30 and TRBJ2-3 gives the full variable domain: SQTIHQWPATLVQPVGSPLSLECTVEGTSNPNLYWYRQAAGRGLQLLFYSVGIGQISSEVPQNLSASRPQDRQFILSSKKLLLSDSGFYLCAWSKGARDTQYFGPGTRLTVL.

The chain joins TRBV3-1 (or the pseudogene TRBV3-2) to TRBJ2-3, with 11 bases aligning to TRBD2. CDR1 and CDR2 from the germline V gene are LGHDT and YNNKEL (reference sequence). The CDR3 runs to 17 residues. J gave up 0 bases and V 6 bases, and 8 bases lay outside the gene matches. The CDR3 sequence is CASSSTSGGISTDTQYF. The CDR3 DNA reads TGTGCCAGCAGTTCAACTAGCGGGGGAATTAGCACAGATACGCAGTATTTT.

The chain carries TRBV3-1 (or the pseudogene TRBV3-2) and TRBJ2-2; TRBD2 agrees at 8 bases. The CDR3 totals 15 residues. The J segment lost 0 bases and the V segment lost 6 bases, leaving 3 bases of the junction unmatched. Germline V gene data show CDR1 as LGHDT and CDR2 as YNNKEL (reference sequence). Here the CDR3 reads CASRHGGANTGELFF. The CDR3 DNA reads TGTGCCAGCAGGCACGGGGGGGCGAACACCGGGGAGCTGTTTTTT.

CDR3 sequence reads: CASSLVGTGAVGETQYF. DNA for the CDR3: TGTGCCAGCAGCTTAGTCGGGACAGGGGCGGTAGGGGAGACCCAGTACTTC. The V and J genes are TRBV7-2 and TRBJ2-5, with 10 nucleotides matching TRBD1. The CDR3 runs 17 residues. Unmatched junction bases numbered 10, after V lost 1 base and J lost 5 bases. From germline, CDR1 is SGHTA and CDR2 FQGNSA.

Written as DNA, the CDR3 is TGTGCCAGCAGCAAGGACAGGGGTTCCTATAATTCACCCCTCCACTTT. Translated, it gives CASSKDRGSYNSPLHF. V is TRBV14 and J is TRBJ1-6; 9 bases are a match to TRBD1. Germline V gene sequence: CDR1 SGHDN, CDR2 FVKESK. The CDR3 is made up of 16 amino acids. V shed 5 bases, J shed 1 base, and the junction held 3 bases outside the gene matches.

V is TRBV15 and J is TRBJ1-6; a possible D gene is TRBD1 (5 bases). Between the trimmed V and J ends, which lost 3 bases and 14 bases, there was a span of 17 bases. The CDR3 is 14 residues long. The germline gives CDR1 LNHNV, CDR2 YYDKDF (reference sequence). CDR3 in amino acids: CATSSPSGVRALHF. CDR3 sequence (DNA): TGTGCCACCAGCAGCCCGAGTGGGGTCAGGGCCCTCCACTTT.

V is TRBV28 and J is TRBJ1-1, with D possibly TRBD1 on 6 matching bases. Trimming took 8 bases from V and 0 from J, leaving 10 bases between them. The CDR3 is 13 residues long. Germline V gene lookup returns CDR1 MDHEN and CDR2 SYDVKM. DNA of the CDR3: TGTGCCAGCTCGGGGGGCGTGAACACTGAAGCTTTCTTT. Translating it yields CASSGGVNTEAFF.

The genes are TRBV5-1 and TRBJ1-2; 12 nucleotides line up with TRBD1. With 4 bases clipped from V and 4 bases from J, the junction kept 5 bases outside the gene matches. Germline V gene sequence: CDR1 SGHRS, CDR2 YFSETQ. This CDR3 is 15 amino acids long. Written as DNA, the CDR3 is TGCGCCAGCAGCCACTGGGACAGGGGGCCCTATGGCTACACCTTC. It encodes CASSHWDRGPYGYTF.

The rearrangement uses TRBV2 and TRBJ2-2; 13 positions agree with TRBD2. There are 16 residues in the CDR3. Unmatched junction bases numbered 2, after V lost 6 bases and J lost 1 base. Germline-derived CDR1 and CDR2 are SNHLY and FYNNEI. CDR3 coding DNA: TGTGCCAGCAGCGGGACTAGCGGGGTGAACACCGGGGAGCTGTTTTTT. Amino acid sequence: CASSGTSGVNTGELFF.

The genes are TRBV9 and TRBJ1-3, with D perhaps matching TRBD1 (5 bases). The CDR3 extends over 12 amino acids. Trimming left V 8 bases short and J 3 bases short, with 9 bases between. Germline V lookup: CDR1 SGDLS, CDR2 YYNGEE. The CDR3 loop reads CARIGVGNTIYF. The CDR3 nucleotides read TGTGCCAGGATAGGGGTTGGAAACACCATATATTTT.

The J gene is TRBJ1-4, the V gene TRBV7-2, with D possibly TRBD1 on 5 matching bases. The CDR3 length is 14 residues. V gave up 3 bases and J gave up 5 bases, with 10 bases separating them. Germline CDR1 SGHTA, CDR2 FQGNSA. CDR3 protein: CASSFVKGNEKLFF. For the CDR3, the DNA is TGTGCCAGCAGCTTTGTCAAGGGGAATGAAAAACTGTTTTTT.

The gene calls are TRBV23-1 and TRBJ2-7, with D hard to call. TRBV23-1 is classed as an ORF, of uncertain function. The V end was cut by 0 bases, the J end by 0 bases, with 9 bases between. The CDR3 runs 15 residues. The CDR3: CASSQSYSNSYEQYF. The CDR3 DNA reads TGCGCCAGCAGTCAATCCTACAGTAACTCCTACGAGCAGTACTTC.

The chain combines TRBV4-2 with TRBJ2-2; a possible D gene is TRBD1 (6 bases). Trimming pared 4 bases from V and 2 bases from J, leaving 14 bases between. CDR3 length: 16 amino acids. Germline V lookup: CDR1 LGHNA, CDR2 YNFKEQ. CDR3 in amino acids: CASSLGAGENTGELFF. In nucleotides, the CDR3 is TGTGCCAGCAGCCTGGGGGCCGGGGAAAACACCGGGGAGCTGTTTTTT.

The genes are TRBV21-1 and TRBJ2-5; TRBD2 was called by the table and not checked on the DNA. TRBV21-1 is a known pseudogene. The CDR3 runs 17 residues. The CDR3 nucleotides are TGTGCCAGCAGCAAAAGAATGACGCGGGGTAGACGGGAGACCCAGTACTTC. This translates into CASSKRMTRGRRETQYF.

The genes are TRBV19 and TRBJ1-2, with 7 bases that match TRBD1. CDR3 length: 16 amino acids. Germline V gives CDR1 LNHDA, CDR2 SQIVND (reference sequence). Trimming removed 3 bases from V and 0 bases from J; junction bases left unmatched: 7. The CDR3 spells CASSMGDSRTNYGYTF. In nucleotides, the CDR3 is TGTGCCAGTAGTATGGGGGACAGCCGTACTAACTATGGCTACACCTTC.

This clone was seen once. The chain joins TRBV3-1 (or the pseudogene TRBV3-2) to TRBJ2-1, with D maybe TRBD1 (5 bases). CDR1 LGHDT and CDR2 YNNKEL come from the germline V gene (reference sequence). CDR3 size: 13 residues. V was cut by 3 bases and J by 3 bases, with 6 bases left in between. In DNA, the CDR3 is TGTGCCAGCAGCCACGACAGCTACAATGAGCAGTTCTTC. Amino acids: CASSHDSYNEQFF.

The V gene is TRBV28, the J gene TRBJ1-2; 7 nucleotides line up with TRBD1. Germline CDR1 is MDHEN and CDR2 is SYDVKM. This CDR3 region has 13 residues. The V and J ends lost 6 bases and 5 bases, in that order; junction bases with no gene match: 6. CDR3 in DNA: TGTGCCAGCAGCCCCGACAGGGAGTATGGCTACACCTTC. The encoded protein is CASSPDREYGYTF.

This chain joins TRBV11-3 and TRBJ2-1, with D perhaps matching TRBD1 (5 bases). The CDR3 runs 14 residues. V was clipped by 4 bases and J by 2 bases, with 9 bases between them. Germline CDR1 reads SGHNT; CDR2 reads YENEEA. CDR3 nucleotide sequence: TGTGCCAGCAGCTCCGCAGGGACCTACAATGAGCAGTTCTTC. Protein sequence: CASSSAGTYNEQFF.

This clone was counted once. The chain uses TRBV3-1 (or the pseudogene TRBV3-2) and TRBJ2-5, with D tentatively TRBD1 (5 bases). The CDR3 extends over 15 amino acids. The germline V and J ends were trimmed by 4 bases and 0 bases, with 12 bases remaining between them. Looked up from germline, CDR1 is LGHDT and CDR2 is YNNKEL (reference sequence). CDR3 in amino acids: CASSRGSQYQETQYF. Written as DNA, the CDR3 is TGTGCCAGCAGCCGGGGCTCACAGTACCAAGAGACCCAGTACTTC.

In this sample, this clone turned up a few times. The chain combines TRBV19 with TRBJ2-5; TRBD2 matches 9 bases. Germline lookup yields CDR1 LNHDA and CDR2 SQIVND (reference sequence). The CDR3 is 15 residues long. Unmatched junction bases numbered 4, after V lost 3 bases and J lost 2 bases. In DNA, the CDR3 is TGTGCCAGTAGTATCAGCGGGGGGCCGCAAGAGACCCAGTACTTC. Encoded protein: CASSISGGPQETQYF.

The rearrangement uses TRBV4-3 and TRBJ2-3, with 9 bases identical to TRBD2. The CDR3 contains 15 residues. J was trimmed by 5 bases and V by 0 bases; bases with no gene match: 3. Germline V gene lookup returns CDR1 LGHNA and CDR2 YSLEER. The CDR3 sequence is CASSQEWRGGDTQYF. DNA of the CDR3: TGCGCCAGCAGCCAAGAGTGGCGGGGGGGAGATACGCAGTATTTT.

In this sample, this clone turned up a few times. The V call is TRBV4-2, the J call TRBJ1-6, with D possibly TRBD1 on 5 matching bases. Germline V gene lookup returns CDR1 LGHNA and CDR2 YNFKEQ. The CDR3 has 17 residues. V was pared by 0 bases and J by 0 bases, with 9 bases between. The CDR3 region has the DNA TGTGCCAGCAGCCAAGAGGGGGGTCCCTCCTATAATTCACCCCTCCACTTT. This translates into CASSQEGGPSYNSPLHF.

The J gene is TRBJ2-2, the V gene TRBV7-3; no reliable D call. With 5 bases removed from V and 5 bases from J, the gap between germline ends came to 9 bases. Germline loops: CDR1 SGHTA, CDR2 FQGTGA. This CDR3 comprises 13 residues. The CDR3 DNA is TGTGCCAGCAGCCTTCGAGAAACCGGGGAGCTGTTTTTT. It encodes CASSLRETGELFF.

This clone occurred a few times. The CDR3: CASSQDTGHIYGYTF. The DNA of the CDR3 is TGTGCCAGCAGCCAAGATACAGGACACATCTATGGCTACACCTTC. The V gene is TRBV3-1 (or the pseudogene TRBV3-2), the J gene TRBJ1-2; D is possibly TRBD1 (5 bases). Germline V gene data show CDR1 as LGHDT and CDR2 as YNNKEL (reference sequence). V was cut by 0 bases and J by 4 bases, with 12 bases left in between. The length of the CDR3 is 15 residues.

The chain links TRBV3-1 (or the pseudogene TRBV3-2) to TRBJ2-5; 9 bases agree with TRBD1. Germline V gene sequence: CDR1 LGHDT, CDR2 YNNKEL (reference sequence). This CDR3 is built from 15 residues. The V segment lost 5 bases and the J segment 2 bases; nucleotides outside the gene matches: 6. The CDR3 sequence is CASSTPGQGQETQYF. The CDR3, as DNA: TGTGCCAGCAGCACTCCGGGACAGGGACAAGAGACCCAGTACTTC.